Listed here are 20 T cell receptor beta chains from one sample, sequenced in a study of shared clonotypes between healthy human individuals. The method was immunoSEQ multiplex PCR; TCRdb's version includes in-frame clones alone and lacks a portion of them. Here the sample spans approximately 97,000 clones, under 80% being singletons. Sequenced sample: memory CD8+ T cells sorted from blood. The subset was: CD45RO+ cells pooled with CCR7-negative TemRA cells. The receptors come from a man in his thirties or forties in good health.

As DNA, the CDR3 is TGTGCCAGCAGTTCGCGACTAGCGGGAGCCAAAAACATTCAGTACTTC. Its protein product is CASSSRLAGAKNIQYF. V and J are TRBV6-5 and TRBJ2-4; 10 bases map to TRBD2. This CDR3 contains 16 residues. Trimming removed 4 bases from V and 0 bases from J; junction bases left unmatched: 3. Germline V CDR1 and CDR2: MNHEY, SVGAGI.

V usage is TRBV15 and J usage is TRBJ2-7, with 11 nucleotides matching TRBD2. Germline loops: CDR1 LNHNV, CDR2 YYDKDF (reference sequence). The trim removed 6 bases at V and 2 bases at J, leaving 6 bases unmatched. The CDR3 sequence is 15 residues long. CDR3 region: CATRDSGRAPYEQYF. The CDR3 nucleotides are TGTGCCACCAGGGATAGCGGGAGGGCCCCCTACGAGCAGTACTTC. The entire variable domain, with the rest obtained from reference TRBV15 and TRBJ2-7, is as follows: DAMVIQNPRYQVTQFGKPVTLSCSQTLNHNVMYWYQQKSSQAPKLLFHYYDKDFNNEADTPDNFQSRRPNTSFCFLDIRSPGLGDTAMYLCATRDSGRAPYEQYFGPGTRLTVT.

In the case of this clone: Given a far larger clone just one base away, this is likely a sequencing read error. V is TRBV30 and J is TRBJ2-7, with 10 positions matching TRBD1. Germline values: CDR1 GTSNPN, CDR2 SVGIG (reference sequence). The CDR3 is 18 amino acids. Trimming removed 3 bases from V and 6 bases from J; junction bases left unmatched: 20. CDR3 coding DNA: TGTGCCTGGAGGGGACAGGGGACATTGGGGGGTTCTCTTTGCGAGCAGTACTTC. As protein: CAWRGQGTLGGSLCEQYF.

The chain joins TRBV19 to TRBJ2-1, with D unclear. Germline V lookup: CDR1 LNHDA, CDR2 SQIVND (reference sequence). This CDR3 is 11 amino acids long. The germline V and J ends were trimmed by 4 bases and 9 bases, with 7 bases remaining between them. The CDR3 loop reads CASSNSPEQFF. CDR3 in DNA: TGTGCCAGTAGTAATTCGCCTGAGCAGTTCTTC.

The sample holds many counts of this clone. The V and J genes are TRBV30 and TRBJ1-1; unclear D gene. The germline CDR1 and CDR2 sequences are GTSNPN and SVGIG (reference sequence). Trimming cost V 2 bases and J 2 bases, with 9 bases left between them. The CDR3 spans 13 residues. CDR3: CAWSRSPNTEAFF. CDR3 DNA: TGTGCCTGGAGTCGGAGCCCTAACACTGAAGCTTTCTTT.

CDR3: CASSLKQGADTQYF. The CDR3 DNA is TGTGCCAGCAGCTTGAAACAGGGGGCAGATACGCAGTATTTT. The V gene is TRBV5-4, the J gene TRBJ2-3, with 8 bases identical to TRBD1. CDR3 size: 14 residues. Germline V gene data show CDR1 as SGHNT and CDR2 as YYREEE (reference sequence). V shed 1 base and J 4 bases; nucleotides not matched to a gene: 2.

This sequence joins TRBV7-9 and TRBJ2-1; possible D gene TRBD2, 5 bases. Trimming removed 5 bases from V and 0 bases from J, with 11 bases in between. The length of the CDR3 is 15 residues. Germline assignment: CDR1 SEHNR and CDR2 FQNEAQ (reference sequence). The DNA of the CDR3 is TGTGCCAGCAGCCCGACTAAAAACTCCTACAATGAGCAGTTCTTC. Its translation: CASSPTKNSYNEQFF.

The CDR3 DNA reads TGTGCCAGCAGCTTAAACCCGCGGACCTCTGGAAACACCATATATTTT. Residues: CASSLNPRTSGNTIYF. The rearrangement uses TRBV13 and TRBJ1-3, with D uncertain. The germline V and J ends were trimmed by 2 bases and 0 bases, with 11 bases remaining between them. Germline V gene lookup returns CDR1 PRHDT and CDR2 FYEKMQ (reference sequence). The CDR3 length is 16 residues. The variable domain in full, with the rest retrieved from reference TRBV13 and TRBJ1-3, is AAGVIQSPRHLIKEKRETATLKCYPIPRHDTVYWYQQGPGQDPQFLISFYEKMQSDKGSIPDRFSAQQFSDYHSELNMSSLELGDSALYFCASSLNPRTSGNTIYFGEGSWLTVV.

This clone was recorded many times. The chain links TRBV19 to TRBJ2-7; TRBD1 matches 10 bases. CDR3 size: 15 residues. With 6 bases clipped from V and 2 bases from J, the junction kept 7 bases outside the gene matches. The germline CDR1 and CDR2 sequences are LNHDA and SQIVND (reference sequence). The CDR3 DNA reads TGTGCCAGTAGCGGGGACAGGGGCTATCCCTACGAGCAGTACTTC. Its translation is CASSGDRGYPYEQYF.

The chain recombines TRBV7-9 with TRBJ2-1; no clear D. This CDR3 has 12 amino acids. Trimming took 5 bases from V and 5 from J, leaving 7 bases between them. Germline assignment: CDR1 SEHNR and CDR2 FQNEAQ (reference sequence). The chain's CDR3 is CASSIQNNEQFF. The CDR3 DNA sequence: TGTGCCAGCAGCATACAAAACAATGAGCAGTTCTTC.

The table lists this clone with many counts. This chain connects TRBV11-2 to TRBJ2-1, with D unclear. CDR3 length: 16 amino acids. Between the trimmed V and J ends, which lost 3 bases and 6 bases, there was a span of 18 bases. Looked up from germline, CDR1 is SGHAT and CDR2 is FQNNGV. In nucleotides, the CDR3 is TGTGCCAGCAGCTTGGGGTACGCCAGGTCTGGCAATGAGCAGTTCTTC. Translating it yields CASSLGYARSGNEQFF.

This chain connects TRBV7-6 to TRBJ1-3, with a possible D match to TRBD1 (5 bases). Germline loops: CDR1 SGHVS, CDR2 FNYEAQ. CDR3 length: 17 residues. The V end was cut by 1 base, the J end by 4 bases, with 17 bases between. The CDR3 protein is CASSLGARGALGNTIYF. CDR3 bases: TGTGCCAGCAGCTTAGGAGCAAGGGGCGCGTTAGGAAACACCATATATTTT.

The chain recombines TRBV6-1 with TRBJ2-3; D is uncertain. V was cut by 2 bases and J by 4 bases, with 10 bases left in between. The CDR3 has 14 residues. Germline lookup yields CDR1 MNHNS and CDR2 SASEGT. CDR3 protein: CASSERVSADTQYF. In DNA, the CDR3 is TGTGCCAGCAGTGAACGTGTGTCCGCAGATACGCAGTATTTT.

The chain employs TRBV6-4 and TRBJ2-3, with 8 bases lining up with TRBD2. The CDR3 is 15 amino acids. V shed 8 bases, J shed 4 bases, and the junction held 11 bases outside the gene matches. From germline, CDR1 is MRHNA and CDR2 SNTAGT. The CDR3 region has the DNA TGTGCCAGCCGCGGGGCCAGCGGGAGCTCAGATACGCAGTATTTT. It codes for CASRGASGSSDTQYF.

This chain connects TRBV27 to TRBJ2-2, with D perhaps matching TRBD2 (5 bases). Germline CDR1 MNHEY, CDR2 SMNVEV (reference sequence). The CDR3 totals 14 residues. Trimming shortened V by 0 bases and J by 3 bases, and 5 bases separated the two germline ends. CDR3 sequence: CASSLSGDTGELFF. The DNA for the CDR3 is TGTGCCAGCAGTTTATCCGGGGACACCGGGGAGCTGTTTTTT.

The count of this clone is one. This chain uses TRBV5-4 with TRBJ2-2; TRBD2 aligns across 7 bases. From germline, CDR1 is SGHNT and CDR2 YYREEE (reference sequence). The CDR3 is 16 amino acids. Trimming took 4 bases from V and 6 from J; bases not matched to a gene: 12. The CDR3 loop is CASSQRGAGEPGELFF. The CDR3 bases are TGTGCCAGCAGCCAGCGAGGCGCGGGAGAACCCGGGGAGCTGTTTTTT. The full variable domain, with the rest looked up from reference TRBV5-4 and TRBJ2-2, is ETGVTQSPTHLIKTRGQQVTLRCSSQSGHNTVSWYQQALGQGPQFIFQYYREEENGRGNFPPRFSGLQFPNYSSELNVNALELDDSALYLCASSQRGAGEPGELFFGEGSRLTVL.

This chain links TRBV19 with TRBJ1-5, with a tentative D call TRBD1 (6 bases). Germline V gene sequence: CDR1 LNHDA, CDR2 SQIVND (reference sequence). The CDR3 has 14 amino acids. The V end lost 3 bases, the J end lost 1 base, and 7 bases lay between the germline ends. The DNA of the CDR3 is TGTGCCAGTAGTATTCAGGGGAGCAATCAGCCCCAGCATTTT. Protein sequence: CASSIQGSNQPQHF.

The rearrangement links TRBV28 to TRBJ2-5; 10 nucleotides match TRBD2. Germline V lookup: CDR1 MDHEN, CDR2 SYDVKM. V lost 2 bases and J lost 5; bases outside the gene matches: 5. The CDR3 has 15 residues. The CDR3 region is CASSLLAGDMETQYF. In DNA form, the CDR3 reads TGTGCCAGCAGTTTACTAGCGGGAGACATGGAGACCCAGTACTTC.

The J gene is TRBJ2-7, the V gene TRBV10-3; 16 positions agree with TRBD2. Germline values: CDR1 ENHRY, CDR2 SYGVKD. With V trimmed by 5 bases and J by 7 bases, 8 bases remained unmatched. This CDR3 region has 16 residues. The CDR3 loop is CAISSGLAGGPREQYF. Here the CDR3 DNA reads TGTGCCATCAGTTCGGGACTAGCGGGAGGGCCAAGGGAGCAGTACTTC.

This clone has a single count. V and J are TRBV9 and TRBJ1-2; 8 bases match TRBD1. V lost 3 bases, J lost 7 bases, and 11 bases stayed unmatched. The length of the CDR3 is 15 residues. Per germline, CDR1 SGDLS and CDR2 YYNGEE. The CDR3 DNA is TGTGCCAGCAGCGCCCGACAGGGGACCCCTTTTGGCTACACCTTC. This translates into CASSARQGTPFGYTF.